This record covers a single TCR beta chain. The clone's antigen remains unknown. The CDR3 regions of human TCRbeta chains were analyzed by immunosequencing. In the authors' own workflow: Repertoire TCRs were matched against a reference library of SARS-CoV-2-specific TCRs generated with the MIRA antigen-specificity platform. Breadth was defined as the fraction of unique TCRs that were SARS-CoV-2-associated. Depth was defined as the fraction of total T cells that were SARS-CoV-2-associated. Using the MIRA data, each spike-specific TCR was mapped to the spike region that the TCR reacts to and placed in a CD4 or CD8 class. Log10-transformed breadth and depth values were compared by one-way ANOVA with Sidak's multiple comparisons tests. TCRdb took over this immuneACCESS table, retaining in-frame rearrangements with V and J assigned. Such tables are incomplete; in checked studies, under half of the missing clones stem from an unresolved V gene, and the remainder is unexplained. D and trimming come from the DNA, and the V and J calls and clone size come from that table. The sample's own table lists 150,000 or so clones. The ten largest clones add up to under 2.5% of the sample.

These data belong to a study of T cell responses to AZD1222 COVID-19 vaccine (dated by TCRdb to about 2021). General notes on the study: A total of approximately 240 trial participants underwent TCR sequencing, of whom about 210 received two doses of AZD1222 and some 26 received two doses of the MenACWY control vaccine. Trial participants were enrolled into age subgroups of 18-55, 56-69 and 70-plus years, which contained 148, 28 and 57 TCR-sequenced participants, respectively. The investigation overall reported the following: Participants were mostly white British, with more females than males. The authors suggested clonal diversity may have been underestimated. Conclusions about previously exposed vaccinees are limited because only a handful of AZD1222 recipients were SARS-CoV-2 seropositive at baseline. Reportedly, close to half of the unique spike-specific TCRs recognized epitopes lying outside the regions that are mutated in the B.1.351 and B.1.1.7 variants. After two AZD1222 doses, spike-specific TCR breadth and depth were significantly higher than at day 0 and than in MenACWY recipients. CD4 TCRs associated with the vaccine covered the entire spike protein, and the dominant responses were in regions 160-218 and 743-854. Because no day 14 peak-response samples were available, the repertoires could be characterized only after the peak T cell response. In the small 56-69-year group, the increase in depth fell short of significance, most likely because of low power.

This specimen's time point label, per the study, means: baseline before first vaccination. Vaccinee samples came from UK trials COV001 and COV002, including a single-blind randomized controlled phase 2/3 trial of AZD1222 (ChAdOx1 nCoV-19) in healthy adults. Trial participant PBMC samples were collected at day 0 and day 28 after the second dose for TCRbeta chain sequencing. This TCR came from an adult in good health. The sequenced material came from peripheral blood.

This receptor has the CDR3 CASDVKTSYEQYF. The DNA sequence is given as TGCGCCTCTGATGTCAAAACCAGCTACGAGCAGTACTTC. The receptor chain draws on TRBV5-1 and TRBJ2-7; no D gene is confidently identified. The CDR3 covers 13 residues, taking in both the cysteine and the phenylalanine. The only DNA kept is the CDR3, 39 bases in frame from the first base. The germline V gene gives CDR1 as SGHRS and CDR2 as YFSETQ. V is shortened by 10 bases, J by 3 bases, and the region joining them spans 17 bases.